This entry lists 18 T cell receptor beta chains sequenced from one sample in a study of shared clonotypes between healthy human individuals (dated by TCRdb to 2019 to 2021). Receptor libraries were prepared by the immunoSEQ multiplex PCR assay. TCRdb re-hosts the immuneACCESS table, in-frame sequences only. Its copies lack some clones; in the studies checked, an unresolved V gene accounts for under half of them, and the cause for the rest is not known. The sample profile shows more than 400,000 clones; over 70% of them were found once. 12% of the sample belongs to the ten largest clones. Sequenced input: PBMCs. The receptors were gathered from a woman aged 40 to 49 in good health. Some clones in this sample may be carry-over from other donors' samples.

Written as DNA, the CDR3 is TGTGCCAGCAGCGTAGGGAGACTTAACACCGGGGAGCTGTTTTTT. It encodes CASSVGRLNTGELFF. This chain uses TRBV9 with TRBJ2-2; D is undetermined. Trimming took 0 bases from V and 2 from J, leaving 8 bases between them. The CDR3 has 15 residues. Germline CDR1 reads SGDLS; CDR2 reads YYNGEE.

Details on this clone: A read error is the likely source, as a far larger clone sits one nucleotide away. The sample contains more than one DNA sequence encoding this CDR3. The rearrangement links TRBV28 to TRBJ1-4; no clear D gene. The length of the CDR3 is 11 residues. Germline-derived CDR1 and CDR2 are MDHEN and SYDVKM. The CDR3 reads CASRLNEKLFF. CDR3 bases: TGTGCTAGCAGGCTAAATGAAAAACTGTTTTTT.

With regard to this clone: A far bigger clonotype differs at one base, so this is likely a read error. Other DNA sequences within the sample encode an identical CDR3. J is TRBJ1-5 and V is TRBV2; D gene ambiguous. CDR1 SNHLY and CDR2 FYNNEI come from the germline V gene. The CDR3 consists of 15 residues. The CDR3 nucleotides read TGTGCCAGCAGTGAAGGGGGATTTAGCAATAAGCCCCAGCATTTT. Translated, it gives CASSEGGFSNKPQHF. Complete variable domain (other parts from reference TRBV2 and TRBJ1-5): EPEVTQTPSHQVTQMGQEVILRCVPISNHLYFYWYRQILGQKVEFLVSFYNNEISEKSEIFDDQFSVERPDGSNFTLKIRSTKLEDSAMYFCASSEGGFSNKPQHFGDGTRLSIL.

The V and J genes are TRBV4-2 and TRBJ2-3; D is possibly TRBD2 (5 bases). V was pared by 1 base and J by 3 bases, with 11 bases between. CDR1 and CDR2 (germline): LGHNA, YNFKEQ. CDR3 size: 15 residues. CDR3 coding DNA: TGTGCCAGCAGCCAAGGGGTGGGAGTTACAGATACGCAGTATTTT. Protein sequence: CASSQGVGVTDTQYF.

This clone was seen only once. The chain is built from TRBV18 and TRBJ1-4; 7 bases agree with TRBD1. The CDR3 totals 14 residues. Trimming cost V 2 bases and J 7 bases; bases outside gene matches: 4. CDR1 is KGHSH, CDR2 LQKENI, per germline. The CDR3: CASSPDRDSEKLFF. The CDR3 DNA sequence: TGTGCCAGCTCACCAGACAGGGACTCTGAAAAACTGTTTTTT.

This clone was detected once. It is likely a read error: a sequence one base away is far more abundant. This sample includes further DNA sequences coding for the same CDR3. The chain uses TRBV7-3 and TRBJ2-1; the match to TRBD2 covers 12 bases. The CDR3 is 15 amino acids. CDR1 and CDR2 from the germline V gene are SGHTA and FQGTGA. The CDR3 nucleotides are TGTGCTAGCAGCCCGACTAGCGGGAGTGGAAATGAGCAGTTCTTC. Translation gives CASSPTSGSGNEQFF.

This clone was observed a handful of times. V is TRBV5-4 and J is TRBJ2-3; possible D gene TRBD1, 6 bases. In germline, CDR1 is SGHNT, CDR2 YYREEE (reference sequence). The CDR3 is 15 residues long. V lost 4 bases and J lost 5, with 17 bases in between. This CDR3 reads CASSPMTRGLDTQYF. The CDR3 DNA reads as TGTGCCAGCAGCCCCATGACCAGGGGTTTAGATACGCAGTATTTT.

CDR3 nucleotides: TGTGCCAGCGGCCCTGGGACTAGCGGGTACGAGCAGTACTTC. Its translation is CASGPGTSGYEQYF. The chain is built from TRBV28 and TRBJ2-7, with 12 nucleotides matching TRBD2. The CDR3 extends over 14 amino acids. V was pared by 8 bases and J by 4 bases, with 6 bases of the junction left unmatched. Germline V lookup: CDR1 MDHEN, CDR2 SYDVKM.

The rearrangement joins TRBV18 to TRBJ1-4; D may be TRBD1 (6 bases). This CDR3 has 15 amino acids. The germline V gene encodes CDR1 KGHSH and CDR2 LQKENI. Trimming removed 6 bases at V and 8 bases at J, with 19 bases between. The CDR3: CASSPGWGAGEKLFF. The CDR3 region has the DNA TGTGCCAGCTCCCCGGGCTGGGGGGCCGGAGAAAAACTGTTTTTT.

The CDR3 loop reads CAISESSPGAHGYTF. DNA for the CDR3: TGTGCCATCAGTGAGTCAAGCCCGGGGGCGCATGGCTACACCTTC. The chain is built from TRBV10-3 and TRBJ1-2; a possible D gene is TRBD1 (6 bases). V was pared by 0 bases and J by 6 bases, with 14 bases between. Germline CDR1 and CDR2: ENHRY and SYGVKD. The CDR3 covers 15 residues.

Details on this clone: A read error likely explains this, since a far larger clone differs by one base. Additional DNA sequences in this sample encode the identical CDR3. The chain couples TRBV28 to TRBJ1-4, with D tentatively TRBD1 (5 bases). Germline V gene lookup returns CDR1 MDHEN and CDR2 SYDVKM. This CDR3 comprises 14 residues. This chain's CDR3 is CASSLGAGTQKLFF. As DNA, the CDR3 is TGCGCCAGCAGTTTAGGGGCAGGGACCCAAAAACTGTTTTTT.

The CDR3 coding sequence is TGCGCCAGCAGCCAAGCCCTAAAACAAGGGAAGTCCTACGAGCAGTACTTC. It translates to CASSQALKQGKSYEQYF. The rearrangement joins TRBV4-1 to TRBJ2-7; D is uncertain. The germline V gene encodes CDR1 MGHRA and CDR2 YSYEKL. The CDR3 spans 17 residues. Trimming took off 1 base at V and 1 base at J, with 17 bases between the two ends.

About this clone: A far larger clone differs by one base, so this is likely a read error. The chain carries TRBV7-9 and TRBJ2-7, with 8 bases fitting TRBD1. The CDR3 consists of 19 residues. The germline V gene has CDR1 SEHNR and CDR2 FQNEAQ (reference sequence). CDR3 nucleotides: TGTGCCAGCGGCTTAGCGGTGAGAACAGGGGGACTGGGGTCCTACGAGCAGTACTTC. Protein product: CASGLAVRTGGLGSYEQYF. Full variable domain (rest looked up from reference TRBV7-9 and TRBJ2-7): DTGVSQNPRHKITKRGQNVTFRCDPISEHNRLYWYRQTLGQGPEFLTYFQNEAQLEKSRLLSDRFSAERPKGSFSTLEIQRTEQGDSAMYLCASGLAVRTGGLGSYEQYFGPGTRLTVT.

V usage is TRBV7-9 and J usage is TRBJ2-1; D ambiguous. This CDR3 spans 15 amino acids. The V gene lost 2 bases and the J gene lost 8 bases, with 16 bases spanning the gap. In germline, CDR1 is SEHNR, CDR2 FQNEAQ (reference sequence). CDR3 nucleotide sequence: TGTGCCAGCAGCTTAAGGTCTGTTTCTCCGCATGAGCAGTTCTTC. Translated, it gives CASSLRSVSPHEQFF.

Note on this clone: With a far larger clone one base away, a read error is the likely cause. The V call is TRBV30, the J call TRBJ1-1; no definite D call. Per germline, CDR1 GTSNPN and CDR2 SVGIG (reference sequence). The V end was cut by 4 bases, the J end by 1 base, with 19 bases between. The CDR3 has 16 amino acids. The CDR3 sequence is CAWNVPSPSGNTEAFF. CDR3 nucleotide sequence: TGTGCCTGGAATGTACCGTCCCCTTCGGGGAACACTGAAGCTTTCTTT.

A note on this clone: Other DNA variants within this sample encode the same CDR3. The rearrangement uses TRBV5-1 and TRBJ2-7; 9 bases are a match to TRBD1. Germline-derived CDR1 and CDR2 are SGHRS and YFSETQ. This CDR3 spans 14 amino acids. Losses at the gene ends were 4 bases for V and 3 bases for J; bases not matched to a gene: 5. Here the CDR3 DNA reads TGCGCCAGCAGCCCAACAGGGGGCGGCTACGAGCAGTACTTC. It codes for CASSPTGGGYEQYF. Combining the CDR3 with reference TRBV5-1 and TRBJ2-7 gives the whole variable domain KAGVTQTPRYLIKTRGQQVTLSCSPISGHRSVSWYQQTPGQGLQFLFEYFSETQRNKGNFPGRFSGRQFSNSRSEMNVSTLELGDSALYLCASSPTGGGYEQYFGPGTRLTVT.

This chain uses TRBV6-5 with TRBJ1-2; 10 bases agree with TRBD1. V was pared by 6 bases and J by 5 bases, with 9 bases of the junction left unmatched. CDR3 size: 15 residues. Germline-derived CDR1 and CDR2 are MNHEY and SVGAGI. The CDR3: CASRIGTGEPYGYTF. CDR3 nucleotide sequence: TGTGCCAGCAGGATCGGGACAGGGGAACCATATGGCTACACCTTC.

V is TRBV5-1 and J is TRBJ2-5, with 7 bases fitting TRBD2. The CDR3 contains 14 residues. Germline assignment: CDR1 SGHRS and CDR2 YFSETQ. With V trimmed by 2 bases and J by 1 base, 2 bases remained unmatched. CDR3 in DNA: TGCGCCAGCAGCTTAAGCGGGGCCCAAGAGACCCAGTACTTC. It translates to CASSLSGAQETQYF.